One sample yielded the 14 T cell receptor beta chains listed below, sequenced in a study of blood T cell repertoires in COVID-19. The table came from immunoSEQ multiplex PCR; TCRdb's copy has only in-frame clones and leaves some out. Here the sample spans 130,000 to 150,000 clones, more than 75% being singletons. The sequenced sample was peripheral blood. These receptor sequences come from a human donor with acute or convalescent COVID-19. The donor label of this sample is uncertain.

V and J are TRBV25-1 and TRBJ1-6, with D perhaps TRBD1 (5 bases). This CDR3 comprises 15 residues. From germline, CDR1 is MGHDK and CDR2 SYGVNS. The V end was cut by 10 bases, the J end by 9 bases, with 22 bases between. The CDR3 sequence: CATYFPTGSGSPLHF. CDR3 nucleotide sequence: TGTGCCACCTATTTCCCCACAGGTAGTGGTTCACCCCTCCACTTT.

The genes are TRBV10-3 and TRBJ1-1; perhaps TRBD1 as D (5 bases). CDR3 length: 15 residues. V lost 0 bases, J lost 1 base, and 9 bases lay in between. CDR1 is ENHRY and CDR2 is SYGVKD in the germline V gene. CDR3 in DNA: TGTGCCATCAGTGAGTCAGGGGACTGGAACACTGAAGCTTTCTTT. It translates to CAISESGDWNTEAFF.

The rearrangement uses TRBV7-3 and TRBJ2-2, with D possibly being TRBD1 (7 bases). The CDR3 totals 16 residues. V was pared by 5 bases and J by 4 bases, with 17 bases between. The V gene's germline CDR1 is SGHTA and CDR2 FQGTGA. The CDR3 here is CASSATGARGTGELFF. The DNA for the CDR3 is TGTGCCAGCAGCGCTACAGGGGCGCGGGGCACCGGGGAGCTGTTTTTT. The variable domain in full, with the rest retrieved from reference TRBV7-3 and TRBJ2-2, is GAGVSQTPSNKVTEKGKYVELRCDPISGHTALYWYRQSLGQGPEFLIYFQGTGAADDSGLPNDRFFAVRPEGSVSTLKIQRTERGDSAVYLCASSATGARGTGELFFGEGSRLTVL.

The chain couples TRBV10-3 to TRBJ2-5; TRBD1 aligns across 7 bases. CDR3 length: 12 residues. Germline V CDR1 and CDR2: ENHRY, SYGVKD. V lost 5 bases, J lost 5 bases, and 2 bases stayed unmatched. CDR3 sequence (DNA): TGTGCCATCAGTCCGGGACAGGAGACCCAGTACTTC. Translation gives CAISPGQETQYF.

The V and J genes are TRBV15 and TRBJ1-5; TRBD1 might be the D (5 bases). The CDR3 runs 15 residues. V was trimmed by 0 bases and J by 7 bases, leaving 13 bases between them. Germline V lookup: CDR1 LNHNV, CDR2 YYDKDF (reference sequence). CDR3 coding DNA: TGTGCCACCAGCAGAGATCACGGGGGAGGCCAGCCCCAGCATTTT. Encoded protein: CATSRDHGGGQPQHF.

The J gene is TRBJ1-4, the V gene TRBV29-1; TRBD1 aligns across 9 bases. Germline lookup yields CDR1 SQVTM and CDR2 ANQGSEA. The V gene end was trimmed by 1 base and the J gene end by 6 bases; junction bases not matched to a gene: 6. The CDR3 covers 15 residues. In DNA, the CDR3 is TGCAGCGTTGAAGCCCCCGGGACAGGGTATGAAAAACTGTTTTTT. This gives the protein CSVEAPGTGYEKLFF.

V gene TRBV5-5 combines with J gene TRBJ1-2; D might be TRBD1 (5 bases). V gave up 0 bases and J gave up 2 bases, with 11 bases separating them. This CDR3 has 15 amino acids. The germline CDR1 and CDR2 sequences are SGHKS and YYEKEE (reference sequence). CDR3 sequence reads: CASSLVSGPNYGYTF. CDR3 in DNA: TGTGCCAGCAGCTTGGTTTCAGGGCCAAACTATGGCTACACCTTC.

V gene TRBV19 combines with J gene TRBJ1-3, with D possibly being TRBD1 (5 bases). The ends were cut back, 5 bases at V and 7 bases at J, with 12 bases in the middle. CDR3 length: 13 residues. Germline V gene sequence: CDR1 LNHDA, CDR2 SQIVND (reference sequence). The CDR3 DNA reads TGTGCCAGTAGTGGCAGGGTTTGGAACACCATATATTTT. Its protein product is CASSGRVWNTIYF. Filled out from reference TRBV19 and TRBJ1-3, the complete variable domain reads DGGITQSPKYLFRKEGQNVTLSCEQNLNHDAMYWYRQDPGQGLRLIYYSQIVNDFQKGDIAEGYSVSREKKESFPLTVTSAQKNPTAFYLCASSGRVWNTIYFGEGSWLTVV.

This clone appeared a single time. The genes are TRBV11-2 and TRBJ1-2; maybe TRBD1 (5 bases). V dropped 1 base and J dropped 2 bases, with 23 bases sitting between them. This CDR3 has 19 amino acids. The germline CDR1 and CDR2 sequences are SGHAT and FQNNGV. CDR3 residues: CASSLGPSGRAPLNYGYTF. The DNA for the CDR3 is TGTGCCAGCAGCTTAGGCCCTTCAGGGAGGGCGCCACTAAACTATGGCTACACCTTC.

The DNA of the CDR3 is TGTGCCAGCAGTGAATTGGGGGGGCCCCTCCACTTT. Translated: CASSELGGPLHF. The chain combines TRBV25-1 with TRBJ1-6; D perhaps matches TRBD1 (5 bases). The germline CDR1 and CDR2 sequences are MGHDK and SYGVNS. Trimming cost V 1 base and J 13 bases, with 8 bases left between them. The CDR3 contains 12 residues.

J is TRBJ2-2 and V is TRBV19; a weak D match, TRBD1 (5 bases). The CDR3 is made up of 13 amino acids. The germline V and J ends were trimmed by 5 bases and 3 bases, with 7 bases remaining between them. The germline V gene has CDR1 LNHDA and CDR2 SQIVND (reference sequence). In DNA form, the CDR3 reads TGTGCCAGTAGTGACAGCTACACCGGGGAGCTGTTTTTT. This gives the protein CASSDSYTGELFF.

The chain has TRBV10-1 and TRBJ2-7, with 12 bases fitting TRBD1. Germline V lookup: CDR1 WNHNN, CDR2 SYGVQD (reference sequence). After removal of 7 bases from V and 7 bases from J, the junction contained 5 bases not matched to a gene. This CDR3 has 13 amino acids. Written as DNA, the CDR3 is TGCGCCAGCATGGGGACAGGGGGCGAAGAGCAGTACTTC. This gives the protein CASMGTGGEEQYF.

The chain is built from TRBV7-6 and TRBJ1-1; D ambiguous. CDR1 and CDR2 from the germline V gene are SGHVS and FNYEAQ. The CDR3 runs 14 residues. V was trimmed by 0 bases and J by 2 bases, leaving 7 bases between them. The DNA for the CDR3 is TGTGCCAGCAGCTTAGCCGGGAGCAACACTGAAGCTTTCTTT. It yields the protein CASSLAGSNTEAFF.

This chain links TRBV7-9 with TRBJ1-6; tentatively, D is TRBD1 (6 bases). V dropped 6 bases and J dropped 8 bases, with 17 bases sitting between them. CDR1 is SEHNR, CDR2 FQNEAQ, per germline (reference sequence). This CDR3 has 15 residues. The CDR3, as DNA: TGTGCCAGCAGTTACCGACAGGCCCTAGATTCACCCCTCCACTTT. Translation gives CASSYRQALDSPLHF.